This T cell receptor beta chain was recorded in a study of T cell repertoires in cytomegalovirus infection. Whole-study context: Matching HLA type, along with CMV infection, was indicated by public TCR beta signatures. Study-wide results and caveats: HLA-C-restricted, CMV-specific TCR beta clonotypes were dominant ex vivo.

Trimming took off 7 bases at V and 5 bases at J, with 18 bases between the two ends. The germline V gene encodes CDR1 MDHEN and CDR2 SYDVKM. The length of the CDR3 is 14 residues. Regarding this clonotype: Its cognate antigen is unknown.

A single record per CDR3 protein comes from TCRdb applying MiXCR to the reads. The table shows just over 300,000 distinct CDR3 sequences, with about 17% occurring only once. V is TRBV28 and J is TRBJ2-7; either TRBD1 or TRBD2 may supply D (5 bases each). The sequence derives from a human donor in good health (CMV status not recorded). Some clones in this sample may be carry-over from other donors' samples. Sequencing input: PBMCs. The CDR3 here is CASTYGTRVDEQYF. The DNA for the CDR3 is TGTGCCAGCACTTACGGGACGCGGGTGGACGAGCAGTACTTC.